The TCR beta chain under discussion was sequenced for a study of blood T cell repertoires in COVID-19. This table comes from immunoSEQ multiplex PCR, and its TCRdb copy is limited to in-frame clones, with some not included. The data hold 55,000 to 75,000 clones, with roughly four fifths observed a single time. A single count supports this clone. Trimming removed 3 bases at V and 6 bases at J, with 11 bases between. The length of the CDR3 is 12 residues. Germline values: CDR1 GTSNPN, CDR2 SVGIG (reference sequence). The sequence derives from a man between 70 and 80 years old with acute or convalescent COVID-19. The chain couples TRBV30 to TRBJ1-2; D is unclear. The sample was peripheral blood. CDR3 in amino acids: CAWRRQANGYTF. DNA for the CDR3: TGTGCCTGGAGACGGCAGGCCAATGGCTACACCTTC.